This T cell receptor beta chain stems from a study of cytomegalovirus exposure and HLA in healthy donors (TCRdb year 2017). Broadly, across the study: An earlier analysis of approximately 550 of the donors reported approximately 300 Gb of sequence data and roughly 100 million unique TCR beta sequences from 150 million to 200 million T cells. Along with the roughly 710-subject first cohort, a separate validation cohort of about 110 different subjects was used. An earlier analysis of approximately 630 of the donors applied high-throughput TCR beta sequencing to assess whether each TCR beta V gene segment acted as functional or pseudogenic. The number of donors typed differed by locus, with about 629-630 for A, B, C, DRB1 and DQB1, more than 500 for DQA1, 600 to 610 for DPA1, and some 440 for DPB1. To study patterns of TCR occurrence, a later analysis re-analyzed previously published TCR beta repertoires from 700 or so donors and added high-resolution HLA genotyping. A later genetic analysis used genome-wide SNP genotypes for about 65% of the roughly 700 donors, treating that subset as a discovery cohort. Of the 300 to 500 genotyped donors, less than 90% were placed in the genetic ancestry cluster associated with self-reported Caucasian donors. In the later analysis, no new phenotypic data were used to find candidate immune exposures; instead, reliance was placed on TCR beta sequences and their occurrence across donors. All discovery cohort repertoires had been generated on a single sequencing platform. Across around 400 genotyped donors of the cohort, an average of about 240,000 unique TCR beta nucleotide sequences per donor were sequenced, and approximately 17% of those sequences were non-productive. Several DR-DQ haplotypes were treated as single units for association and clustering because of strong linkage in the cohort. An early release covering 550 to 650 HLA-typed donors comprised about 300 gigabases of sequencing data and approximately 85 million unique TCR sequences. High-throughput TCR immunosequencing, statistical association of individual TCRs with disease status, and machine learning were combined to predict cytomegalovirus infection status. The T cell repertoires of 670 or so subjects were profiled by immunosequencing and related to cytomegalovirus serostatus. The study was designed to test whether signatures of past pathogen exposure could be identified by cataloging public T cell receptors. HLA typing included class I and class II loci at four-digit resolution. Donor age, sex, ethnicity and CMV serostatus were compiled together with the repertoire data. What the study reported, not specific to this receptor: According to a later genetic analysis, donors in an Asian-associated ancestry cluster had fewer N-insertions in productive TCRs than the approximately 710-donor mean. A later genetic analysis associated a missense DCLRE1C variant with V-gene and J-gene trimming of TCR beta chains, and an independent cohort replicated the association. Because counts were too low, fewer than 20 rarely observed V segments, including chromosome 9 orphons, were excluded from the earlier analysis of some 590 of the donors. A later analysis reported that several top co-occurrence clusters appeared linked to parvovirus B19, influenza, CMV and Epstein-Barr virus. In a later analysis, most CMV-associated TCR beta chains were found to appear HLA-restricted, with HLA associations seemingly driven largely by CMV exposure. A further reported finding was that TCR beta sequences accurately predicted the HLA-A and HLA-B alleles for most subjects in the first cohort. A later analysis found that HLA-associated TCR beta chains were more clonally expanded and had lower generation probabilities than equally common non-associated chains. Assigning TCR associations to individual alleles was difficult when HLA alleles, especially DR and DQ, strongly co-occurred. A group of highly shared sequence variants was considered likely to be a technical artifact of the sequencing pipeline. Some IMGT-functional V segments, including TRBV6-2 and TRBV6-3, could not be distinguished by the 87-base-pair reads and were therefore excluded. In this cohort, only TCR beta chains were sequenced, and detectable features were limited by the absence of alpha or paired-chain data. A later analysis associated 16,951 TCR beta sequences with specific HLA alleles at a false discovery rate of 0.05. The classifier was reported to diagnose cytomegalovirus status with high specificity and sensitivity in both the original and validation cohorts. It was suggested by the authors that the approach could potentially be generalized to other disease states and immunological phenotypes. In the study, some 160 TCR beta chains were listed as associated with cytomegalovirus. Because HLA typing was unavailable for some donors at each locus, only the typed subset was used in association tests. Sequencing depth was assumed to be roughly uniform across donors in the presence/absence analyses, though that assumption may not hold. Immune exposure information for the cohort was limited to CMV serostatus. A few of the identified cytomegalovirus-associated TCR beta chains were confirmed in vitro to be specific for cytomegalovirus antigens. According to a later analysis, TCR association rates differed among HLA loci, with DRB1 alleles showing the most associated TCRs and HLA-C alleles showing the fewest. Linkage disequilibrium might explain the correlated functional status among segregating V segments, but an unknown experimental factor could not be excluded. In an earlier analysis of roughly 560 of the donors, most TCR beta V segments were observed in productive rearrangements about 90% or about 30% of the time, broadly matching IMGT annotations. Most TCR sequences were seen in very few donors, while some public TCRs were found in many individuals.

Reading the germline V gene (reference sequence) gives CDR1 MNHEY and CDR2 SMNVEV. There are 16 amino acids in the CDR3, from cysteine to phenylalanine inclusive. The retained sequence is limited to the CDR3, 48 bases, with the frame set at the first base. V gives up 3 bases and J gives up 2 bases, and the segment between their germline ends measures 13 bases. About this clone itself: Its antigen target is currently unknown. Within one base of it there is no much larger clone, and no base qualities were kept.

The cohort comprised around 690 healthy bone marrow donors. At the time of sampling, all cohort members were nominally healthy, though unrecorded immune exposures were likely present. The donor tested CMV seronegative and was one of the 352 seronegative cohort members. Each donor provided a peripheral blood sample, and peripheral blood mononuclear cells were used for TCR beta sequencing. Genomic DNA extraction from the blood cell samples was performed with the Qiagen DNeasy Blood Extraction Kit. Libraries were made using the immunoSEQ multiplex PCR assay. For the multiplex PCR, a mixture combining 60 forward primers for TCR Vbeta segments and 13 reverse primers for TCR Jbeta segments was used. A multiplex PCR assay on genomic DNA amplified the CDR3 region of rearranged TCR beta genes. On the Illumina HiSeq System, the amplified TCR beta libraries were sequenced as 87-base-pair reads. As for the original processing: In a later analysis, roughly 80 million unique TCR beta chains were counted across the 650 to 750 repertoires, and roughly 10 million of these chains were shared by at least two donors. A nearest-neighbor algorithm error-corrected the raw reads and collapsed the reads into unique sequences, merging closely related sequences to remove PCR and sequencing errors. Alignment of CDR3 sequences to IMGT reference sequences was used to assign V, D and J gene segments. For a sequence to be retained, a match of at least six nucleotides was required to both a V gene segment and a J gene segment. A rearrangement counted as productive if the CDR3 had no stop codons and remained in frame with V and J, and every other rearrangement counted as non-productive. Following IMGT convention, CDR3 was defined as the stretch from the second conserved V-encoded cysteine to the conserved J-encoded phenylalanine. Sequences without an unambiguous match to a single V gene segment were excluded from the earlier analysis of 450 to 750 of the donors. An earlier analysis of just under 600 of the donors called V segments functional above 56.7% productive rearrangements and segregating when the between-donor standard deviation exceeded 5%. To diagnose cytomegalovirus status from the catalog of TCR beta chain sequences, a statistical classification framework was built. A later analysis assigned V and J genes by comparing TCR nucleotide sequences with IMGT/GENE-DB human TR gene sequences. A later analysis assigned CDR3 sequences and most-parsimonious VDJ recombination scenarios with the TCRdist pipeline. In a later analysis, every TCR beta chain was defined by the combination of its CDR3 amino acid sequence and its V-gene family, and reads without a unique V-gene family were dropped. In a later analysis, approximately 590 highly shared, low-generation-probability nucleotide sequences were removed to address suspected cross-contamination and a sequencing artifact. For each public chain, a later analysis derived a clonal expansion index from normalized ranks of inferred template counts within each repertoire. Generation probabilities in a later analysis came from a VDJ recombination model fitted to out-of-frame rearrangements, and those results were checked against IGoR. In a later analysis, hypergeometric tests were used to score TCR-TCR, TCR-HLA and TCR-CMV co-occurrence, with a repertoire-size bias correction applied to TCR pairs. A later analysis estimated false discovery rates by permuting HLA or CMV assignments 20 times. In a later analysis, co-occurring TCRs were grouped with DBSCAN, and TCRdist sequence similarity was added when clustering was performed within HLA-allele-positive subsets. Repertoires with fewer than 30,000 or more than 120,000 public chains were left out of co-occurrence clustering, as were five repertoires with anomalous nucleotide sharing. TCRdb stores this immuneACCESS table with in-frame sequences only. Part of the clones is absent; in the studies checked, under half of the shortfall reflects unresolved V genes, and no reason is known for the rest. The V and J calls and clone size are taken from that table; D and trimming were inferred from the DNA. Counted in this sample were about 170,000 clones; approximately 88% of them appeared once. The top ten clonotypes cover 0.95% to 1.5% of the sample.

Sequenced sample: PBMCs. The source is a boy between 2 and 10 years old in good health and CMV-seronegative. The V gene is TRBV27 and the J gene is TRBJ1-4; the D gene is possibly TRBD1, with 5 bases matching. The base sequence is TGTGCCAGCAGTTTGAGTGGGGCTTGGACTAATGAAAAACTGTTTTTT. The resulting protein is CASSLSGAWTNEKLFF.